One and the same sample provided the 27 T cell receptor beta chains below, sequenced in a study of T cell responses to AZD1222 COVID-19 vaccine (dated by TCRdb to about 2021). Receptors were amplified or captured by the immunoSEQ multiplex PCR assay. The immuneACCESS repertoire file appears here via TCRdb, limited to in-frame rearrangements. These files lack a portion of the clones; in checked studies, under half of the deficit traces to unresolved V genes, and the cause of the others is not known. This sample comprises some 140,000 clones, approximately 90% of them detected only once. The ten largest clones add up to around 2.8% of the sample. The meaning of the sample's time point label: baseline before first vaccination. This specimen consisted of peripheral blood, obtained on day 0 of AZD1222 vaccination. Receptors originate from an adult in good health.

The V gene is TRBV24-1, the J gene TRBJ1-6; D ambiguous. This CDR3 comprises 12 residues. Trimming took off 3 bases at V and 7 bases at J, with 3 bases between the two ends. Germline V CDR1 and CDR2: KGHDR, SFDVKD. In DNA, the CDR3 is TGTGCCACCAGTGATAAAAATTCACCCCTCCACTTT. It is translated as CATSDKNSPLHF.

The chain carries TRBV19 and TRBJ2-6, with D unclear. The V end lost 7 bases, the J end lost 1 base, and 8 bases lay between the germline ends. This CDR3 is built from 14 residues. Germline V CDR1 and CDR2: LNHDA, SQIVND (reference sequence). In DNA, the CDR3 is TGTGCCAGTATAGAGAGGTCTGGGGCCAACGTCCTGACTTTC. Amino acids: CASIERSGANVLTF. The full variable domain, with the rest looked up from reference TRBV19 and TRBJ2-6, is DGGITQSPKYLFRKEGQNVTLSCEQNLNHDAMYWYRQDPGQGLRLIYYSQIVNDFQKGDIAEGYSVSREKKESFPLTVTSAQKNPTAFYLCASIERSGANVLTFGAGSRLTVL.

This clone was detected once. The J gene is TRBJ2-7, the V gene TRBV13; a possible D gene is TRBD1 (5 bases). Germline V lookup: CDR1 PRHDT, CDR2 FYEKMQ (reference sequence). The CDR3 is made up of 15 amino acids. V was trimmed by 3 bases and J by 1 base, leaving 13 bases between them. The CDR3 protein is CASSFGRASSYEQYF. CDR3 DNA: TGTGCCAGCAGCTTCGGCAGGGCGTCTTCCTACGAGCAGTACTTC.

The chain uses TRBV6-6 and TRBJ2-3, with a tentative D call TRBD1 (6 bases). This CDR3 has 13 amino acids. The V gene lost 6 bases and the J gene lost 0 bases, with 7 bases spanning the gap. Germline CDR1 is MNHNY and CDR2 is SVGAGI (reference sequence). The CDR3 nucleotides are TGTGCCAGCAGACAGGGAAGCACAGATACGCAGTATTTT. It translates to CASRQGSTDTQYF.

The chain is built from TRBV9 and TRBJ1-6; no clear D. Trimming removed 3 bases from V and 6 bases from J, with 10 bases in between. CDR1 and CDR2 from the germline V gene are SGDLS and YYNGEE. The CDR3 spans 14 residues. The CDR3 nucleotides are TGTGCCAGCAGCGAGGCAGTGAGTAATTCACCCCTCCACTTT. The encoded protein is CASSEAVSNSPLHF.

This clone was detected only a few times. This chain connects TRBV4-2 to TRBJ2-7; no reliable D call. This CDR3 spans 13 amino acids. CDR1 and CDR2 (germline): LGHNA, YNFKEQ. Trimming shortened V by 2 bases and J by 2 bases, and 7 bases separated the two germline ends. CDR3 loop: CASSQPGTYEQYF. The DNA for the CDR3 is TGTGCCAGCAGCCAACCAGGCACCTACGAGCAGTACTTC.

Comments on this clone: One end of the junction varies from germline; a read error may be responsible. The chain couples TRBV5-1 to TRBJ1-1; 9 bases map to TRBD1. This CDR3 comprises 14 residues. Germline V CDR1 and CDR2: SGHRS, YFSETQ. As DNA, the CDR3 is TGCGCCAGCAGCCCGGGGACAGGGAACCCTGAAGCTTTCTTT. Its protein product is CASSPGTGNPEAFF. Complete variable domain (other parts from reference TRBV5-1 and TRBJ1-1): KAGVTQTPRYLIKTRGQQVTLSCSPISGHRSVSWYQQTPGQGLQFLFEYFSETQRNKGNFPGRFSGRQFSNSRSEMNVSTLELGDSALYLCASSPGTGNPEAFFGQGTRLTVV.

The chain is built from TRBV15 and TRBJ1-4; TRBD1 aligns across 8 bases. The CDR3 totals 17 residues. Trimming took 2 bases from V and 0 from J; bases not matched to a gene: 5. The germline gives CDR1 LNHNV, CDR2 YYDKDF (reference sequence). This chain's CDR3 is CATSRSGQGATNEKLFF. CDR3 in DNA: TGTGCCACCAGCAGATCCGGACAGGGTGCAACTAATGAAAAACTGTTTTTT.

V is TRBV2 and J is TRBJ2-5, with no clear D. Germline V CDR1 and CDR2: SNHLY, FYNNEI. The CDR3 has 13 residues. The V and J ends lost 4 bases and 1 base respectively, with 7 bases between them. The CDR3 coding sequence is TGTGCCAGCAGTGTCATACCCCAAGAGACCCAGTACTTC. Its translation: CASSVIPQETQYF. Based on the CDR3 plus reference TRBV2 and TRBJ2-5, the full variable domain is EPEVTQTPSHQVTQMGQEVILRCVPISNHLYFYWYRQILGQKVEFLVSFYNNEISEKSEIFDDQFSVERPDGSNFTLKIRSTKLEDSAMYFCASSVIPQETQYFGPGTRLLVL.

This clone was counted a few times. This chain links TRBV10-1 with TRBJ1-1; D is possibly TRBD1 (5 bases). Germline V gene sequence: CDR1 WNHNN, CDR2 SYGVQD (reference sequence). The CDR3 consists of 13 residues. V gave up 3 bases and J gave up 6 bases, with 11 bases separating them. In DNA, the CDR3 is TGCGCCAGCAGTGAAACCTTAGGGGCTGAAGCTTTCTTT. Amino acid sequence: CASSETLGAEAFF.

The CDR3 reads CASSQPDFSGNTIYF. The CDR3 DNA is TGCGCCAGCAGCCAACCGGACTTCTCTGGAAACACCATATATTTT. The rearrangement uses TRBV4-1 and TRBJ1-3; D unresolved. Germline values: CDR1 MGHRA, CDR2 YSYEKL. The V gene lost 2 bases and the J gene lost 0 bases, with 8 bases spanning the gap. The CDR3 is 15 residues long.

This clone is a singleton in its sample. The V and J genes are TRBV7-3 and TRBJ2-1; 9 bases line up with TRBD1. The germline CDR1 and CDR2 sequences are SGHTA and FQGTGA. V shed 0 bases, J shed 8 bases, and the junction held 5 bases outside the gene matches. The CDR3 is 15 residues long. Written as DNA, the CDR3 is TGTGCCAGCAGCTTAACAGGACAGGGGCTCGATGAGCAGTTCTTC. Amino acids: CASSLTGQGLDEQFF.

This clone was picked up one time. The chain couples TRBV18 to TRBJ1-3; TRBD1 matches at 10 bases. Germline V gene data show CDR1 as KGHSH and CDR2 as LQKENI. J gave up 2 bases and V 3 bases, and 4 bases lay outside the gene matches. The CDR3 has 16 residues. DNA of the CDR3: TGTGCCAGCTCACCTTCCGGGACAGGGGCTGGAAACACCATATATTTT. Translating it yields CASSPSGTGAGNTIYF. The whole variable domain, filled in from reference TRBV18 and TRBJ1-3, reads NAGVMQNPRHLVRRRGQEARLRCSPMKGHSHVYWYRQLPEEGLKFMVYLQKENIIDESGMPKERFSAEFPKEGPSILRIQQVVRGDSAAYFCASSPSGTGAGNTIYFGEGSWLTVV.

The V gene is TRBV7-9, the J gene TRBJ2-1, with D uncertain. Trimming took 1 base from V and 9 from J, leaving 13 bases between them. Looked up from germline, CDR1 is SEHNR and CDR2 is FQNEAQ (reference sequence). The CDR3 spans 14 residues. The CDR3 sequence is CASSLGGPAIEQFF. The DNA of the CDR3 is TGTGCCAGCAGCTTAGGGGGTCCCGCGATTGAGCAGTTCTTC.

V usage is TRBV19 and J usage is TRBJ1-1; TRBD1 might be the D (6 bases). Trimming took off 3 bases at V and 4 bases at J, with 18 bases between the two ends. The germline CDR1 and CDR2 sequences are LNHDA and SQIVND (reference sequence). This CDR3 region has 16 residues. The CDR3 sequence: CASSIPSTGFITEAFF. The CDR3 coding sequence is TGTGCCAGTAGTATCCCGAGCACAGGGTTCATCACTGAAGCTTTCTTT.

The chain carries TRBV9 and TRBJ2-1, with D possibly being TRBD1 (6 bases). Between the trimmed V and J ends, which lost 1 base and 2 bases, there was a span of 10 bases. The CDR3 extends over 15 amino acids. Germline V gene sequence: CDR1 SGDLS, CDR2 YYNGEE. The CDR3 nucleotides read TGTGCCAGCAGCGTATGGGACAAAACCTACAATGAGCAGTTCTTC. This encodes CASSVWDKTYNEQFF. Variable domain in full (rest from reference TRBV9 and TRBJ2-1): DSGVTQTPKHLITATGQRVTLRCSPRSGDLSVYWYQQSLDQGLQFLIQYYNGEERAKGNILERFSAQQFPDLHSELNLSSLELGDSALYFCASSVWDKTYNEQFFGPGTRLTVL.

The chain employs TRBV14 and TRBJ1-2; D is perhaps TRBD1 (6 bases). V was shortened by 1 base and J by 0 bases, with 9 bases between the two germline ends. Germline assignment: CDR1 SGHDN and CDR2 FVKESK. There are 15 residues in the CDR3. CDR3 in DNA: TGTGCCAGCAGCCAAGTCACAGGGACTAACTATGGCTACACCTTC. Protein sequence: CASSQVTGTNYGYTF.

Here the CDR3 reads CASSLRGLTQYF. The CDR3 coding sequence is TGTGCCAGCAGCCTCCGAGGCTTGACCCAGTACTTC. This chain uses TRBV7-2 with TRBJ2-5; D unresolved. CDR3 length: 12 amino acids. Germline V CDR1 and CDR2: SGHTA, FQGNSA. V was cut by 5 bases and J by 7 bases, with 11 bases left in between.

The chain links TRBV11-2 to TRBJ2-3; either TRBD1 or TRBD2 may supply D (5 bases each). Trimming shortened V by 0 bases and J by 4 bases, and 17 bases separated the two germline ends. Germline-derived CDR1 and CDR2 are SGHAT and FQNNGV. The CDR3 is 17 residues long. The CDR3 is CASSLDGWGIEADTQYF. CDR3 coding DNA: TGTGCCAGCAGCTTAGATGGGTGGGGGATAGAGGCAGATACGCAGTATTTT.

This chain joins TRBV28 and TRBJ1-3, with D possibly being TRBD1 (5 bases). Germline V gene data show CDR1 as MDHEN and CDR2 as SYDVKM. The CDR3 is 14 amino acids. Trimming removed 7 bases from V and 2 bases from J, with 12 bases in between. The CDR3 nucleotides are TGTGCCAGCACCACAGGACCCCCTGGAAACACCATATATTTT. The encoded protein is CASTTGPPGNTIYF.

The chain uses TRBV5-6 and TRBJ2-5; D remains unclear. Deletions cut 1 base from V and 3 bases from J, with 4 bases between. Germline V lookup: CDR1 SGHDT, CDR2 YYEEEE. The CDR3 runs to 12 residues. The CDR3 region has the DNA TGTGCCAGCAGCTTGCCGGAAGAGACCCAGTACTTC. Amino acids: CASSLPEETQYF.

The gene calls are TRBV4-2 and TRBJ1-6; no clear D. Germline lookup yields CDR1 LGHNA and CDR2 YNFKEQ. The CDR3 consists of 17 residues. The germline V and J ends were trimmed by 0 bases and 3 bases, with 12 bases remaining between them. In DNA, the CDR3 is TGTGCCAGCAGCCAAGAACCGGGCACTAACTATAATTCACCCCTCCACTTT. Translated, it gives CASSQEPGTNYNSPLHF.

The genes are TRBV28 and TRBJ1-6; D is uncertain. V was pared by 6 bases and J by 9 bases, with 9 bases between. Germline V CDR1 and CDR2: MDHEN, SYDVKM. The CDR3 totals 12 residues. CDR3 sequence reads: CASSLQLSPLHF. DNA of the CDR3: TGTGCCAGCAGCCTCCAGCTTTCACCCCTCCACTTT.

CDR3: CANRSQWRSQETQYF. Written as DNA, the CDR3 is TGTGCCAACAGAAGTCAATGGCGATCTCAAGAGACCCAGTACTTC. The V call is TRBV7-8, the J call TRBJ2-5; D gene unclear. Between the trimmed V and J ends, which lost 10 bases and 2 bases, there was a span of 20 bases. The germline gives CDR1 SGHVS, CDR2 FQNEAQ. This CDR3 contains 15 residues.

The rearrangement links TRBV19 to TRBJ1-1; a weak D match, TRBD1 (5 bases). The germline V gene encodes CDR1 LNHDA and CDR2 SQIVND (reference sequence). There are 15 residues in the CDR3. V gave up 5 bases and J gave up 0 bases, with 13 bases separating them. CDR3 bases: TGTGCCAGTAGTCCAGGACATCCTATGAACACTGAAGCTTTCTTT. This sequence encodes CASSPGHPMNTEAFF.

This sequence joins TRBV6-6 and TRBJ2-1; tentatively, D is TRBD1 (6 bases). CDR3 size: 12 residues. Germline-derived CDR1 and CDR2 are MNHNY and SVGAGI (reference sequence). V was trimmed by 5 bases and J by 8 bases, leaving 10 bases between them. This CDR3 is CASSTQGDEQFF. Written as DNA, the CDR3 is TGTGCCAGCAGTACACAGGGAGATGAGCAGTTCTTC.

J is TRBJ2-1 and V is TRBV7-3; possibly TRBD2 for D (6 bases). Trimming cost V 0 bases and J 5 bases, with 8 bases left between them. The length of the CDR3 is 14 residues. From germline, CDR1 is SGHTA and CDR2 FQGTGA. CDR3 residues: CASSLTRGNNEQFF. The CDR3 region has the DNA TGTGCCAGCAGCTTAACGCGGGGAAACAATGAGCAGTTCTTC. Variable domain in full (rest from reference TRBV7-3 and TRBJ2-1): GAGVSQTPSNKVTEKGKYVELRCDPISGHTALYWYRQSLGQGPEFLIYFQGTGAADDSGLPNDRFFAVRPEGSVSTLKIQRTERGDSAVYLCASSLTRGNNEQFFGPGTRLTVL.